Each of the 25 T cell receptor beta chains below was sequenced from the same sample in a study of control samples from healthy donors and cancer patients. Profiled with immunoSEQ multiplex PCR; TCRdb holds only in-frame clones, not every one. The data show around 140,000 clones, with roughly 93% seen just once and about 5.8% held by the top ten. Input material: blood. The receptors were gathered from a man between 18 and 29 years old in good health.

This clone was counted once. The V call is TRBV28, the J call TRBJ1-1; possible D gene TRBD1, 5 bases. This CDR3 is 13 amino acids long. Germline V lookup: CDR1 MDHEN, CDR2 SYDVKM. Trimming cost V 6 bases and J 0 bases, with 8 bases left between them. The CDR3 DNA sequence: TGTGCCAGCAGAATGACAGTGAACACTGAAGCTTTCTTT. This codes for CASRMTVNTEAFF.

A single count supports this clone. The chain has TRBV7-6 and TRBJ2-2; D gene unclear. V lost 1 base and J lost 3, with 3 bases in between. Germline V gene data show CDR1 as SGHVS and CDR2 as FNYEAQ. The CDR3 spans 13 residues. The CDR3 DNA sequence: TGTGCCAGCAGCTTAGTCTACACCGGGGAGCTGTTTTTT. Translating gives CASSLVYTGELFF.

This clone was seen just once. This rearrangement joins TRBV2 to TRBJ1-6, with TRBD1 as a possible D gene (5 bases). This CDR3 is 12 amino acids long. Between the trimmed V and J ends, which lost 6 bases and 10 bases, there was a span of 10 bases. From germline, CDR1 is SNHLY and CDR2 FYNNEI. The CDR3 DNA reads TGTGCCAGCAGGGGTGAGGGGTCACCCCTCCACTTT. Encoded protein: CASRGEGSPLHF.

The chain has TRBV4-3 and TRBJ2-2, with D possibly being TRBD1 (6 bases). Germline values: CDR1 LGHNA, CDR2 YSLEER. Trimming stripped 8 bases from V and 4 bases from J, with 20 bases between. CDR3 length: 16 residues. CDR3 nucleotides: TGCGCCAGCGGAGATTGGACCCAGGGGAGCACCGGGGAGCTGTTTTTT. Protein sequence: CASGDWTQGSTGELFF.

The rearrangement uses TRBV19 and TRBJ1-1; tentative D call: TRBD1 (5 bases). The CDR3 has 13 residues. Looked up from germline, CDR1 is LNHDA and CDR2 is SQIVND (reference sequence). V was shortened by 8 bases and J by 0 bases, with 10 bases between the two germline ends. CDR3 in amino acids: CASAGHLNTEAFF. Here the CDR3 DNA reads TGTGCCAGTGCTGGACACCTGAACACTGAAGCTTTCTTT.

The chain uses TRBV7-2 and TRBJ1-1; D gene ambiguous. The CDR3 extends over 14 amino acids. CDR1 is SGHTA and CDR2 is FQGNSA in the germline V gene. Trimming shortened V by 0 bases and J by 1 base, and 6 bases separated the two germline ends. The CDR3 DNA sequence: TGTGCCAGCAGCTTAGCGGCGGGGAACACTGAAGCTTTCTTT. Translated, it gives CASSLAAGNTEAFF.

CDR3 in amino acids: CASSQEGTSTYEQYF. In DNA, the CDR3 is TGCGCCAGCAGCCAAGAGGGTACTAGCACGTACGAGCAGTACTTC. V gene TRBV4-1 combines with J gene TRBJ2-7, with a possible D match to TRBD2 (6 bases). Germline CDR1 MGHRA, CDR2 YSYEKL. The V end was cut by 0 bases, the J end by 4 bases, with 13 bases between. The CDR3 runs to 15 residues.

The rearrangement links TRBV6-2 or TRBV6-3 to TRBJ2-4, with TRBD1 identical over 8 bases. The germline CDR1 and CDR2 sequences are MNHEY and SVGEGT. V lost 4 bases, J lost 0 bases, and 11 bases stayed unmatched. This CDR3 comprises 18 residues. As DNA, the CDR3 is TGTGCCAGCAGTTCGGAGGACAGGGTTCTCCTAGCCAAAAACATTCAGTACTTC. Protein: CASSSEDRVLLAKNIQYF.

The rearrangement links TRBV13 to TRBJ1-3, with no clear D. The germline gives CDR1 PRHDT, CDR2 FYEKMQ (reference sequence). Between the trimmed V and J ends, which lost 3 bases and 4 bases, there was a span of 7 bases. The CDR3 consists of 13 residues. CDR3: CASSFYDGNTIYF. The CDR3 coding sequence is TGTGCCAGCAGCTTTTACGACGGAAACACCATATATTTT.

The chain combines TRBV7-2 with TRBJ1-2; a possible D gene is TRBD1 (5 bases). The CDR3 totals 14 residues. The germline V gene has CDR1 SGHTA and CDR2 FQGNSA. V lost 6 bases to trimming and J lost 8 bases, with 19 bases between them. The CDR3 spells CASRGFSGAGGYTF. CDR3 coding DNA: TGTGCCAGCAGGGGATTTAGTGGGGCGGGCGGCTACACCTTC.

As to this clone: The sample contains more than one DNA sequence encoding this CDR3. The CDR3 sequence: CASSDGSSGANVLTF. In DNA, the CDR3 is TGTGCCAGCAGTGACGGCAGCTCTGGGGCCAACGTCCTGACTTTC. The V gene is TRBV6-4, the J gene TRBJ2-6, with no clear D. Germline lookup yields CDR1 MRHNA and CDR2 SNTAGT. The CDR3 runs to 15 residues. Trimming cost V 2 bases and J 0 bases, with 5 bases left between them.

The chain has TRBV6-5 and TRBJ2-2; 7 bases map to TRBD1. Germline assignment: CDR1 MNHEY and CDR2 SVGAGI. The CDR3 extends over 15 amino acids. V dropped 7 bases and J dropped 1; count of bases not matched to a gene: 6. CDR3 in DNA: TGTGCCAGCACCTCCAGGACAGGGAACACCGGGGAGCTGTTTTTT. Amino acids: CASTSRTGNTGELFF.

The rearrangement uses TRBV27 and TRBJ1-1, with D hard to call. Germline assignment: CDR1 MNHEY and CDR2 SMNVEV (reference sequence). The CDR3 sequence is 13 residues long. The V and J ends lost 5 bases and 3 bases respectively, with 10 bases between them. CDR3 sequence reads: CASSTERYTEAFF. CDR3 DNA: TGTGCCAGCAGTACAGAGAGGTACACTGAAGCTTTCTTT.

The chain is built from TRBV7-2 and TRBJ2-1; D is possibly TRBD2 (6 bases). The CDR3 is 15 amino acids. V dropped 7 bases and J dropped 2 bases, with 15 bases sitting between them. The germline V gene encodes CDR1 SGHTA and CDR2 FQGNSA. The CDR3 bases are TGTGCCAGCAACCCCGGGGGACCTACCTACAATGAGCAGTTCTTC. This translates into CASNPGGPTYNEQFF.

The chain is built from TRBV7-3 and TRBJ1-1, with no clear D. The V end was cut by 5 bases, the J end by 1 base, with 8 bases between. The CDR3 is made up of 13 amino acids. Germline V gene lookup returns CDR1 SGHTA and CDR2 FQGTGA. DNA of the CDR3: TGTGCCAGCAGCCCTAATGGGAACACTGAAGCTTTCTTT. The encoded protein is CASSPNGNTEAFF.

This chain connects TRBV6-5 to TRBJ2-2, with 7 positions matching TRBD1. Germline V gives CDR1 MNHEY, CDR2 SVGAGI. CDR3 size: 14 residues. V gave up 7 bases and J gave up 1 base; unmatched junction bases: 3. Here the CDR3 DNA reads TGTGCCAGCAAAGGGACAGAGAACACCGGGGAGCTGTTTTTT. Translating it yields CASKGTENTGELFF.

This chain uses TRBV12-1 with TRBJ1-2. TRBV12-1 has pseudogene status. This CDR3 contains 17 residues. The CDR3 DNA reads TGTGCCAGCTCAACTGGGGGGCCAGGGTTGGTTTGGTATGGCTACACCTTC. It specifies CASSTGGPGLVWYGYTF.

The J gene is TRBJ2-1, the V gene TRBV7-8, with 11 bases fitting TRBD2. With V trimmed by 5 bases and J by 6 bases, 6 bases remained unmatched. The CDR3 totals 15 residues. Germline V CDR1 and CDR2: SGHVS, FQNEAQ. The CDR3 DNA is TGTGCCAGCAGCCCGACTAGCGGGGTGGGCAATGAGCAGTTCTTC. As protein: CASSPTSGVGNEQFF.

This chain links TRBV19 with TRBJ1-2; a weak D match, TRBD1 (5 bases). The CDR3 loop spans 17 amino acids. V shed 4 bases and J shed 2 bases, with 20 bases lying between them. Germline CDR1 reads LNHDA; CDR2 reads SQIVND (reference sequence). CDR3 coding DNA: TGTGCCAGTAGTAAACTAAGCGGAGGGACGCTAAACTATGGCTACACCTTC. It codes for CASSKLSGGTLNYGYTF.

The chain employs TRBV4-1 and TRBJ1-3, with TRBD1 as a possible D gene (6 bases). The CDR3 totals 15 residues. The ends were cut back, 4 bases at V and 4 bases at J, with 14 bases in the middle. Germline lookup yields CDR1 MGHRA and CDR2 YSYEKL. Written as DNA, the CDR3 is TGCGCCAGCAGCCTCCCCGGGGGCTCCGGAAACACCATATATTTT. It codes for CASSLPGGSGNTIYF.

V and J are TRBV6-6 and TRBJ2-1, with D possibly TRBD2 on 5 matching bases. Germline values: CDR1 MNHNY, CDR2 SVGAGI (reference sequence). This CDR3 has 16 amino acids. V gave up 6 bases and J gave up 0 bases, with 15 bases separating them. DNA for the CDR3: TGTGCCAGCAGCTTCCAGTTAGCGAGCTCCTACAATGAGCAGTTCTTC. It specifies CASSFQLASSYNEQFF.

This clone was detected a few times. The CDR3 loop reads CASSFKTGVYGYTF. The CDR3 nucleotides read TGTGCCAGCAGTTTCAAGACAGGGGTCTATGGCTACACCTTC. The V call is TRBV27, the J call TRBJ1-2; 8 positions agree with TRBD1. Per the germline V gene, CDR1 is MNHEY and CDR2 is SMNVEV (reference sequence). The trim removed 3 bases at V and 4 bases at J, leaving 4 bases unmatched. The CDR3 spans 14 residues.

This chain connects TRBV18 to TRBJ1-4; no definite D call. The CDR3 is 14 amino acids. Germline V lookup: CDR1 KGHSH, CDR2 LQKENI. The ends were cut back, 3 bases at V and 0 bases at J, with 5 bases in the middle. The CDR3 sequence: CASSPIATNEKLFF. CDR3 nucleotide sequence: TGTGCCAGCTCACCGATCGCAACTAATGAAAAACTGTTTTTT. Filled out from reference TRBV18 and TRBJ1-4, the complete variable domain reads NAGVMQNPRHLVRRRGQEARLRCSPMKGHSHVYWYRQLPEEGLKFMVYLQKENIIDESGMPKERFSAEFPKEGPSILRIQQVVRGDSAAYFCASSPIATNEKLFFGSGTQLSVL.

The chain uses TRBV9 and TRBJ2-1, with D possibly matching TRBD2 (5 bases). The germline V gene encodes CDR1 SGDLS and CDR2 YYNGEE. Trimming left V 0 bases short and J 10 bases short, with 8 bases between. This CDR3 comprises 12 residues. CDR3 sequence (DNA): TGTGCCAGCAGCGTAGGGGGAGCCGAGCAGTTCTTC. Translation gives CASSVGGAEQFF.

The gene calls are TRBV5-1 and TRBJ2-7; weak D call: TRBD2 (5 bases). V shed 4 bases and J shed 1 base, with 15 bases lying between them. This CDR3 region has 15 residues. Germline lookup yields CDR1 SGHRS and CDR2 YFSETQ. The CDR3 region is CASSTAGEGSYEQYF. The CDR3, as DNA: TGCGCCAGCAGCACAGCCGGGGAAGGATCCTACGAGCAGTACTTC.